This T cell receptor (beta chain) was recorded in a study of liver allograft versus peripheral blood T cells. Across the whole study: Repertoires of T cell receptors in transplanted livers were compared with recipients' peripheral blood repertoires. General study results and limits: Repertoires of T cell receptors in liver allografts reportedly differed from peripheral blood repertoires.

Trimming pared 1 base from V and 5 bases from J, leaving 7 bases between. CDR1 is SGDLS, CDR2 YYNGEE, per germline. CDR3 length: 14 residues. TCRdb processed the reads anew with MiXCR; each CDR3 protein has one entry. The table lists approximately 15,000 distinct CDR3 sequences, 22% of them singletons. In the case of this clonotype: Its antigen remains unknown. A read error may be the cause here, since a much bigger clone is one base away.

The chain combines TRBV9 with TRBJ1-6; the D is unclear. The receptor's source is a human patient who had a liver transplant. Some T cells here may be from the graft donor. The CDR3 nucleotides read TGTGCCAGCAGCGTAAGGCTGGATAATTCACCCCTCCACTTT. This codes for CASSVRLDNSPLHF.